The T cell receptor beta chain under discussion was sequenced for a study of T cell responses to AZD1222 COVID-19 vaccine. Using immunoSEQ multiplex PCR, the repertoire was profiled, and TCRdb retains in-frame clones only, with some absent. The table has 150,000 to 200,000 clones, about 91% seen once. CDR1 is SGHRS and CDR2 is YFSETQ in the germline V gene. Deletions cut 4 bases from V and 2 bases from J, with 12 bases between. The CDR3 is 14 amino acids. The material sequenced was peripheral blood, taken on day 0 of AZD1222 vaccination. This clonotype was obtained from an adult in good health. The chain is built from TRBV5-1 and TRBJ1-1; D remains unclear. CDR3 bases: TGCGCCAGCAGCCCCTACCTTCAAAACACTGAAGCTTTCTTT. Translating it yields CASSPYLQNTEAFF.